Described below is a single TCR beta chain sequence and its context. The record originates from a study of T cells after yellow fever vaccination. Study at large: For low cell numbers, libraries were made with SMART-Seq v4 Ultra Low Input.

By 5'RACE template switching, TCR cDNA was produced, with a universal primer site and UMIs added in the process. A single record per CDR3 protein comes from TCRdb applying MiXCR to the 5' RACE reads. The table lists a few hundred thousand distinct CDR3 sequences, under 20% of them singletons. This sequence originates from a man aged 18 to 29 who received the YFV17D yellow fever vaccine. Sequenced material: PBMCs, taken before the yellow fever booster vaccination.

This CDR3 is CASSLDSRPQHF. The CDR3 nucleotides are TGTGCCAGCAGCTTAGACTCCCGGCCCCAGCATTTT. This chain links TRBV7-2 with TRBJ1-5; no reliable D call. Germline CDR1 and CDR2: SGHTA and FQGNSA. CDR3 length: 12 amino acids. The V gene lost 1 base and the J gene lost 9 bases, with 7 bases spanning the gap.